Ten or more counts support the clone carrying this T cell receptor (beta chain). Antigen specificity is unknown. From approximately 400 ng of RNA, a library with molecular barcoded alpha/delta and beta/gamma adaptors was made. MiXCR was run by TCRdb on the reads, yielding one entry per CDR3 protein. The table includes tens of thousands of distinct CDR3 sequences, around a fifth detected once. This record belongs to a study of read filtering for tumor transcriptome and immune sequencing. As for the study in general: TCR-mapped reads were about 3.5 to 10.27 million with IR-seq versus about 75 to 1,400 with RNA-seq.

Study results and caveats: Dropping single-read clonotypes raised IR-seq and RNA-seq shared-clonotype correlation.

Trimming removed 1 base from V and 3 bases from J; junction bases left unmatched: 7. The CDR3 has 15 residues. Per the germline V gene, CDR1 is SQVTM and CDR2 is ANQGSEA. Bone marrow was sampled from every patient at the time of active disease. The chain combines TRBV29-1 with TRBJ2-7, with 9 bases aligning to TRBD2. This TCR came from a donor at least 40 years old with multiple myeloma. Sample: a population of CD138-negative cells sorted from bone marrow. The CDR3 DNA is TGCAGCGTTGAAGTTCTAGCGGGGCGTGACTACGAGCAGTACTTC. This gives the protein CSVEVLAGRDYEQYF.